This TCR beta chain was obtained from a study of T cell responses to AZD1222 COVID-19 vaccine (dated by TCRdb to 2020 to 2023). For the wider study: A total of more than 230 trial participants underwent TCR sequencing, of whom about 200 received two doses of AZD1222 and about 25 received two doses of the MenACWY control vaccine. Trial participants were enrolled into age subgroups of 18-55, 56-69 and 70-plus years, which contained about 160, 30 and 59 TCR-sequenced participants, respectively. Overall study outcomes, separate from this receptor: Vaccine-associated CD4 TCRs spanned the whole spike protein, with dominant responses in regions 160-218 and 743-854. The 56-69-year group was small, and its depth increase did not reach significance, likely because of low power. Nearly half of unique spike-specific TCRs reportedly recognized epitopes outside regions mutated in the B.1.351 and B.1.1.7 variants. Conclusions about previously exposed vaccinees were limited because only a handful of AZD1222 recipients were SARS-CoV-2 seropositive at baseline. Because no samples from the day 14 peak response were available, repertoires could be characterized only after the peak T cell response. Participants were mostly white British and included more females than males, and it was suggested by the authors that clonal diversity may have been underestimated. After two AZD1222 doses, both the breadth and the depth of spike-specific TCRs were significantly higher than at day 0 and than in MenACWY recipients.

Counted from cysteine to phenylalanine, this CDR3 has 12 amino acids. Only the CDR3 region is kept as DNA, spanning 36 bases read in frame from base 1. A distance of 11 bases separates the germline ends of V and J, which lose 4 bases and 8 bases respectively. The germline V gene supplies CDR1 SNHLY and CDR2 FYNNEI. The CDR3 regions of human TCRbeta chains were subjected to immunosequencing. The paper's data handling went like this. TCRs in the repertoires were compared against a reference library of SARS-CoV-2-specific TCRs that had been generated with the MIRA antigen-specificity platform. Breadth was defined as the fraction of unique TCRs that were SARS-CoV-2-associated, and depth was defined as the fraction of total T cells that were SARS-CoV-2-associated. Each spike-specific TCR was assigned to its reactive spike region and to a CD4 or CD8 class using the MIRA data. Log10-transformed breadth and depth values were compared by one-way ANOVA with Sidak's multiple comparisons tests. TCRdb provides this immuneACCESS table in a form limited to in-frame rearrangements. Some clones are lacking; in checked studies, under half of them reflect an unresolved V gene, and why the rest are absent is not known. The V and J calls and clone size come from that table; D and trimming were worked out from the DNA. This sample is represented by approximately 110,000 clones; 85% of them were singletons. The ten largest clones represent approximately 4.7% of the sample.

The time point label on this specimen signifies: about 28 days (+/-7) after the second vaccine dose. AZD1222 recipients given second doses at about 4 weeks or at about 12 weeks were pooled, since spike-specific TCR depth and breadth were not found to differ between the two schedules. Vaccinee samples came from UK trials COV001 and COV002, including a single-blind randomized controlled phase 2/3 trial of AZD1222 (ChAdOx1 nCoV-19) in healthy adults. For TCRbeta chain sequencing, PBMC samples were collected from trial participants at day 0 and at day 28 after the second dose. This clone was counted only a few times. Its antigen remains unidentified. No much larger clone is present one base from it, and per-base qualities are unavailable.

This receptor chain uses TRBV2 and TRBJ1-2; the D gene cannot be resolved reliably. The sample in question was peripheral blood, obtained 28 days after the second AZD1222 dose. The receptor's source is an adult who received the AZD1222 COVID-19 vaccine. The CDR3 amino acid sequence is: CASSVQQPGYTF. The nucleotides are TGTGCCAGCAGTGTCCAGCAACCCGGCTACACCTTC. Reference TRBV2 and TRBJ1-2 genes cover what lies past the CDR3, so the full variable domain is EPEVTQTPSHQVTQMGQEVILRCVPISNHLYFYWYRQILGQKVEFLVSFYNNEISEKSEIFDDQFSVERPDGSNFTLKIRSTKLEDSAMYFCASSVQQPGYTFGSGTRLTVV.